This T cell receptor (beta chain) was obtained from a study of blood T cell repertoires in COVID-19. The CDR3 loop spans 14 amino acids. With 2 bases removed from V and 8 bases from J, the gap between germline ends came to 15 bases. Germline values: CDR1 MNHEY, CDR2 SVGEGT. Original processing notes: Reference gene primer amplification yielded estimated nucleated cell counts. TCRdb's copy holds only in-frame clones and misses some; the assay was immunoSEQ multiplex PCR. D and trimming were read from the DNA, whereas the V and J calls and clone size are those reported in that table. This table holds about 290,000 clones, under 90% found once.

Input material: PBMCs or T cells enriched from blood (not recorded which). This sequence was found in a woman aged 35 to 49 who had recovered from COVID-19. This chain uses TRBV6-2 or TRBV6-3 with TRBJ1-1, with a tentative D call TRBD1 (5 bases). The CDR3 loop reads CASSYNGDWLEAFF. CDR3 bases: TGTGCCAGCAGTTACAATGGGGACTGGCTGGAAGCTTTCTTT.